These 3 T cell receptor beta chains share one sample of origin, sequenced in a study of T-cell memory formation after mild COVID-19. TCRdb ran MiXCR on the 5' RACE reads and lists one entry per CDR3 protein. The sample has 200,000 to 250,000 distinct CDR3 sequences, about 27% seen once. The sample taken for sequencing was PBMCs or a T cell subset sorted from them (not recorded which). These receptors originate from an adult woman who had mild COVID-19 (a few samples of this study predate the infection). Cell type and time point are not known.

V is TRBV12-3 or TRBV12-4 and J is TRBJ2-7; TRBD1 might be the D (5 bases). This CDR3 comprises 14 residues. Between the trimmed V and J ends, which lost 6 bases and 4 bases, there was a span of 16 bases. CDR3 residues: CASSPSYDSYEQYF. The CDR3 DNA follows: TGTGCCAGCAGCCCGAGTTACGACAGTTACGAGCAGTACTTC.

This sequence joins TRBV24-1 and TRBJ2-1; 8 bases match TRBD1. The CDR3 runs 18 residues. The V gene end was trimmed by 4 bases and the J gene end by 8 bases; junction bases not matched to a gene: 18. Per the germline V gene, CDR1 is KGHDR and CDR2 is SFDVKD. The CDR3 region has the DNA TGTGCCACCAGTGACCCCCGATACTTCGGGACAGGCAGGGATGAGCAGTTCTTC. Translation: CATSDPRYFGTGRDEQFF.

The chain carries TRBV5-1 and TRBJ2-1; D is tentatively TRBD1 or TRBD2 (6 bases each). The germline V gene has CDR1 SGHRS and CDR2 YFSETQ. V was shortened by 0 bases and J by 5 bases, with 9 bases between the two germline ends. The CDR3 loop spans 14 amino acids. CDR3 sequence: CASSLGGANNEQFF. Written as DNA, the CDR3 is TGCGCCAGCAGCTTGGGGGGGGCGAACAATGAGCAGTTCTTC.